The 14 T cell receptor beta chains below were found in one sample sequenced in a study of CD8+ T cells in alopecia areata. RNA extraction and reverse transcription yielded cDNA as sequencing template. Generated by immunoSEQ multiplex PCR, the TCRdb table keeps only in-frame clones and is missing some. The table shows about 56,000 clones, with roughly 96% occurring only once. The sequencing used CD8+ T cells sorted from blood, collected at week 0. Every receptor here comes from a human donor with alopecia areata.

This clone was counted only a few times. CDR3 bases: TGTGCCAGCAGCCTCTCCTGGAGGGGGTACACTGAAGCTTTCTTT. This codes for CASSLSWRGYTEAFF. The chain has TRBV27 and TRBJ1-1; a weak D match, TRBD1 (6 bases). Germline V gene lookup returns CDR1 MNHEY and CDR2 SMNVEV (reference sequence). CDR3 size: 15 residues. V was pared by 6 bases and J by 3 bases, with 17 bases between.

V usage is TRBV4-2 and J usage is TRBJ2-5; 8 bases match TRBD2. CDR3 length: 16 amino acids. Per the germline V gene, CDR1 is LGHNA and CDR2 is YNFKEQ. Trimming removed 0 bases from V and 2 bases from J; junction bases left unmatched: 5. The CDR3 loop reads CASSQELAGIQETQYF. DNA for the CDR3: TGTGCCAGCAGCCAAGAGTTAGCGGGGATACAAGAGACCCAGTACTTC.

This clone was recorded once. The chain couples TRBV7-9 to TRBJ2-5; TRBD2 matches 10 bases. Trimming took 4 bases from V and 7 from J; bases not matched to a gene: 15. Germline V gene data show CDR1 as SEHNR and CDR2 as FQNEAQ (reference sequence). The CDR3 is 17 amino acids. The CDR3 DNA reads TGTGCCAGCAGCTCCAGGGGTGCTAGCGGGGGTATCGGGACCCAGTACTTC. Amino acid sequence: CASSSRGASGGIGTQYF.

V usage is TRBV13 and J usage is TRBJ2-5, with 9 nucleotides matching TRBD2. The CDR3 is 16 amino acids. V was pared by 1 base and J by 4 bases, with 7 bases of the junction left unmatched. The germline V gene encodes CDR1 PRHDT and CDR2 FYEKMQ (reference sequence). The CDR3 here is CASSLVSSGGPETQYF. As DNA, the CDR3 is TGTGCCAGCAGCTTAGTGTCCAGCGGGGGGCCAGAGACCCAGTACTTC.

V usage is TRBV12-5 and J usage is TRBJ1-5; 9 nucleotides agree with TRBD1. Germline V gives CDR1 LGHNT, CDR2 FRNRAP. The V segment lost 3 bases and the J segment 3 bases; nucleotides outside the gene matches: 6. The CDR3 loop spans 16 amino acids. The CDR3 DNA reads TGTGCTAGTGGTTTCTCCCGGGACAGGGACAATCAGCCCCAGCATTTT. It codes for CASGFSRDRDNQPQHF.

The V and J genes are TRBV7-9 and TRBJ2-1, with D tentatively TRBD2 (5 bases). The V end was cut by 8 bases, the J end by 2 bases, with 19 bases between. The germline V gene has CDR1 SEHNR and CDR2 FQNEAQ (reference sequence). This CDR3 region has 16 residues. The CDR3 nucleotides read TGTGCCAGCCGGGGTCTGGGTCCTAACCCCTACAATGAGCAGTTCTTC. Translating it yields CASRGLGPNPYNEQFF.

The CDR3 DNA sequence: TGTGCCAGCAGTGAAGGGGTCCTCCAAGAGACCCAGTACTTC. Translated: CASSEGVLQETQYF. The V gene is TRBV6-1, the J gene TRBJ2-5; D gene uncertain. Germline CDR1 is MNHNS and CDR2 is SASEGT. V shed 1 base and J shed 1 base, with 7 bases lying between them. The CDR3 has 14 amino acids.

This clone has just one count. CDR3 in DNA: TGTGCCAGCAGTGAGGTAGGGGCGGGTGAGCAGTTCTTC. Its protein product is CASSEVGAGEQFF. The chain links TRBV6-4 to TRBJ2-1; D is perhaps TRBD1 or TRBD2 (5 bases each). Germline assignment: CDR1 MRHNA and CDR2 SNTAGT. The CDR3 is 13 amino acids. Trimming took off 3 bases at V and 9 bases at J, with 12 bases between the two ends.

V is TRBV5-1 and J is TRBJ2-3; D is unresolved. Trimming took off 2 bases at V and 0 bases at J, with 10 bases between the two ends. Germline-derived CDR1 and CDR2 are SGHRS and YFSETQ. The CDR3 covers 15 residues. CDR3 sequence (DNA): TGCGCCAGCAGCTTAACTCAACCTAGCACAGATACGCAGTATTTT. The encoded protein is CASSLTQPSTDTQYF. Based on the CDR3 plus reference TRBV5-1 and TRBJ2-3, the full variable domain is KAGVTQTPRYLIKTRGQQVTLSCSPISGHRSVSWYQQTPGQGLQFLFEYFSETQRNKGNFPGRFSGRQFSNSRSEMNVSTLELGDSALYLCASSLTQPSTDTQYFGPGTRLTVL.

The rearrangement joins TRBV14 to TRBJ2-3, with 8 positions matching TRBD1. After removal of 2 bases from V and 5 bases from J, the junction contained 12 bases not matched to a gene. The CDR3 sequence is 17 residues long. The germline V gene encodes CDR1 SGHDN and CDR2 FVKESK. The CDR3 nucleotides read TGTGCCAGCAGCCAACATCGGCGACAGGGGAACGTAGATACGCAGTATTTT. Translation: CASSQHRRQGNVDTQYF.

The V gene is TRBV4-2, the J gene TRBJ2-7; a possible D gene is TRBD1 (7 bases). Germline V lookup: CDR1 LGHNA, CDR2 YNFKEQ. V was clipped by 1 base and J by 2 bases, with 12 bases between them. This CDR3 is 15 amino acids long. CDR3 loop: CASSQVQGGTYEQYF. DNA for the CDR3: TGTGCCAGCAGCCAAGTGCAGGGGGGAACCTACGAGCAGTACTTC.

The chain joins TRBV27 to TRBJ2-1; TRBD2 matches at 11 bases. Germline V CDR1 and CDR2: MNHEY, SMNVEV (reference sequence). The CDR3 extends over 15 amino acids. The V segment lost 6 bases and the J segment 7 bases; nucleotides outside the gene matches: 8. The CDR3 DNA is TGTGCCAGCAGACTTTTAGCGGGGGGGAAAAATGAGCAGTTCTTC. It specifies CASRLLAGGKNEQFF.

The rearrangement uses TRBV9 and TRBJ1-1; D gene uncertain. V dropped 0 bases and J dropped 4 bases, with 7 bases sitting between them. The CDR3 covers 13 residues. CDR1 and CDR2 (germline): SGDLS, YYNGEE. CDR3 nucleotide sequence: TGTGCCAGCAGCGTAGGGGTGAGCACTGAAGCTTTCTTT. Its translation: CASSVGVSTEAFF.

The chain employs TRBV5-5 and TRBJ1-2, with 9 bases identical to TRBD1. Losses at the gene ends were 4 bases for V and 3 bases for J; bases not matched to a gene: 4. The CDR3 runs 14 residues. In germline, CDR1 is SGHKS, CDR2 YYEKEE (reference sequence). The CDR3 region has the DNA TGTGCCAGCAGCCTGGACAGGGGCGACTATGGCTACACCTTC. It specifies CASSLDRGDYGYTF. The full variable domain, in which reference TRBV5-5 and TRBJ1-2 provide the parts outside the CDR3, is DAGVTQSPTHLIKTRGQQVTLRCSPISGHKSVSWYQQVLGQGPQFIFQYYEKEERGRGNFPDRFSARQFPNYSSELNVNALLLGDSALYLCASSLDRGDYGYTFGSGTRLTVV.